Listed below are T cell receptor beta chains from one sample, sequenced in a study of brain T cells in children with intractable seizures. Sequenced by immunoSEQ multiplex PCR; TCRdb stores in-frame clones only, minus some. The data contain hundreds of thousands of clones, approximately 93% of them seen just once; the ten biggest clones take up under 7%. This specimen consisted of peripheral blood, obtained around 5 months after surgery. The receptors originated from a boy in the first two years of life with tuberous sclerosis and intractable seizures. Each CDR3 is given with its conserved first and last residue. The D gene is left open where the match is weak. Clone size appears in some rows only: once, few, many, or a class for an expanded clone.

-,TRBV7-9,TRBJ1-4,-,CASKLTEVTNEKLFF,TGTGCCAGCAAATTGACGGAGGTGACTAATGAAAAACTGTTTTTT
-,TRBV27,TRBJ2-5,-,CASSLAGSTQETQYF,TGTGCCAGCAGTTTAGCGGGCTCGACGCAAGAGACCCAGTACTTC
once,TRBV7-9,TRBJ2-7,-,CASSLRQGSYEQYF,TGTGCCAGCAGCTTAAGGCAGGGTTCCTACGAGCAGTACTTC
-,TRBV29-1,TRBJ1-1,-,CSVGGTAEAFF,TGCAGCGTTGGGGGAACGGCTGAAGCTTTCTTT
-,TRBV30,TRBJ1-2,-,CAWRAPVGVGYGYTF,TGTGCCTGGAGAGCTCCGGTGGGGGTGGGCTATGGCTACACCTTC
-,TRBV6-5,TRBJ1-3,-,CASSYSSDSSGNTIYF,TGTGCCAGCAGTTACTCCTCGGACAGCTCTGGAAACACCATATATTTT
-,TRBV5-1,TRBJ2-7,-,CASSLEWSTYYEQYF,TGCGCCAGCAGCTTGGAATGGAGTACATACTACGAGCAGTACTTC
once,TRBV24-1,TRBJ2-7,-,CATSDFRETEQYF,TGTGCCACCAGTGATTTCCGAGAGACCGAGCAGTACTTC
-,TRBV19,TRBJ2-5,-,CASSIVQGGQETQYF,TGTGCCAGTAGTATAGTCCAGGGTGGTCAAGAGACCCAGTACTTC
-,TRBV9,TRBJ1-5,TRBD1,CASSFSNRGLGQPQHF,TGTGCCAGCAGCTTCTCGAACAGGGGGCTGGGGCAGCCCCAGCATTTT
-,TRBV23-1,TRBJ2-1,-,CASRPRDSSTSYNEQFF,TGCGCCAGCAGACCCCGGGACTCCAGTACCTCCTACAATGAGCAGTTCTTC
-,TRBV10-3,TRBJ2-5,-,CAISPIDTQETQYF,TGTGCCATCAGTCCCATTGACACCCAAGAGACCCAGTACTTC
-,TRBV4-2,TRBJ1-1,-,CASSQEKGVGAAELNTEAFF,TGTGCCAGCAGCCAAGAAAAGGGCGTGGGGGCAGCAGAACTGAACACTGAAGCTTTCTTT
many,TRBV5-1,TRBJ1-5,-,CARTENTNNQPQHF,TGCGCCAGAACAGAGAACACGAACAATCAGCCCCAGCATTTT
-,TRBV4-1,TRBJ2-1,TRBD1,CASSQEQGLEQFF,TGCGCCAGCAGCCAAGAACAGGGGCTAGAGCAGTTCTTC
-,TRBV6-5,TRBJ1-5,-,CASRPGPSNQPQHF,TGTGCCAGCAGACCTGGACCCAGCAATCAGCCCCAGCATTTT
once,TRBV2,TRBJ2-3,TRBD2,CAITEREGPDTQYF,TGTGCCATCACAGAGCGGGAGGGTCCAGATACGCAGTATTTT
-,TRBV7-9,TRBJ2-1,-,CASAGTPSRYNEQFF,TGTGCCAGCGCCGGGACTCCCTCTAGGTACAATGAGCAGTTCTTC
-,TRBV19,TRBJ2-7,TRBD2,CASSIQRDSYEQYF,TGTGCCAGTAGTATTCAGCGGGACTCCTACGAGCAGTACTTC
-,TRBV9,TRBJ1-5,-,CASSAGTGNQPQHF,TGTGCCAGCAGCGCAGGGACCGGGAATCAGCCCCAGCATTTT
-,TRBV7-9,TRBJ2-5,TRBD1,CASSLRQGESETQYF,TGTGCCAGCAGCTTAAGGCAGGGGGAAAGCGAGACCCAGTACTTC
-,TRBV4-1,TRBJ2-7,-,CASSQGSQFQGVYEQYF,TGCGCCAGCAGCCAGGGCTCCCAGTTTCAGGGAGTTTACGAGCAGTACTTC
-,TRBV5-4,TRBJ2-5,-,CASSPRGYRETQYF,TGTGCCAGCAGCCCCCGGGGATATCGAGAGACCCAGTACTTC
-,TRBV19,TRBJ2-5,TRBD2,CASSRLAGVRETQYF,TGTGCCAGTAGTAGATTAGCGGGAGTTCGGGAGACCCAGTACTTC
-,TRBV5-1,TRBJ2-1,-,CASSPRLNNEQFF,TGCGCCAGCAGCCCCAGACTAAACAATGAGCAGTTCTTC
once,TRBV21-1,TRBJ2-5,-,CASIPPSSGRARETQYF,TGTGCCAGCATCCCCCCCTCTAGCGGGAGGGCCCGGGAGACCCAGTACTTC
-,TRBV7-9,TRBJ2-7,-,CASSLEEVTYEQYF,TGTGCCAGCAGCTTAGAGGAGGTCACCTACGAGCAGTACTTC
-,TRBV9,TRBJ2-2,TRBD2,CASSGSGRETGELFF,TGTGCCAGCAGCGGTAGCGGGAGGGAAACCGGGGAGCTGTTTTTT
-,TRBV19,TRBJ2-6,-,CASSILGTGANVLTF,TGTGCCAGTAGTATTTTGGGAACCGGGGCCAACGTCCTGACTTTC
-,TRBV29-1,TRBJ1-2,-,CSVEGGRGRGYGYTF,TGCAGCGTTGAAGGGGGGAGGGGGAGAGGCTATGGCTACACCTTC
few,TRBV7-9,TRBJ2-3,TRBD2,CAQREVNTDTQYF,TGTGCCCAACGGGAGGTTAACACAGATACGCAGTATTTT
-,TRBV4-2,TRBJ2-1,-,CASSQDVSLYEQFF,TGTGCCAGCAGCCAAGACGTGAGCCTCTATGAGCAGTTCTTC
-,TRBV5-1,TRBJ2-2,TRBD2,CASSLRAGAQTGGELFF,TGCGCCAGCAGCTTGCGGGCGGGAGCCCAAACGGGTGGGGAGCTGTTTTTT
-,TRBV4-1,TRBJ2-1,TRBD2,CASSQEGGGAIYNEQFF,TGCGCCAGCAGCCAAGAAGGCGGGGGGGCAATCTACAATGAGCAGTTCTTC
-,TRBV7-3,TRBJ2-3,TRBD2,CASSLQGTSGGSSTDTQYF,TGTGCCAGCAGCTTACAGGGGACTAGCGGGGGGTCAAGCACAGATACGCAGTATTTT
-,TRBV7-3,TRBJ2-5,TRBD2,CASSAGVAGGQETQYF,TGTGCCAGCAGCGCCGGGGTAGCGGGAGGGCAAGAGACCCAGTACTTC
once,TRBV20-1,TRBJ1-1,TRBD1,CSASNPGTAVNTEAFF,TGCAGTGCTAGTAATCCCGGGACAGCAGTGAACACTGAAGCTTTCTTT
-,TRBV5-1,TRBJ2-5,-,CASSLVRGGETQYF,TGCGCCAGCAGCTTGGTCAGGGGGGGAGAGACCCAGTACTTC
-,TRBV5-1,TRBJ2-7,TRBD2,CASSLAGAFYEQYF,TGCGCCAGCAGCTTAGCGGGGGCCTTCTACGAGCAGTACTTC
-,TRBV7-6,TRBJ1-1,-,CASSLRGRDTEAFF,TGTGCCAGCAGCTTAAGGGGAAGGGACACTGAAGCTTTCTTT
-,TRBV5-1,TRBJ2-2,-,CASSTPNTGELFF,TGCGCCAGCAGTACCCCGAACACCGGGGAGCTGTTTTTT
-,TRBV27,TRBJ1-1,TRBD1,CASSLTAQGAEAFF,TGTGCCAGCAGTTTAACCGCCCAGGGGGCTGAAGCTTTCTTT
-,TRBV7-8,TRBJ2-2,TRBD2,CASSLDMGGLAGAGELFF,TGTGCCAGCAGCTTAGACATGGGAGGGCTAGCGGGCGCCGGGGAGCTGTTTTTT